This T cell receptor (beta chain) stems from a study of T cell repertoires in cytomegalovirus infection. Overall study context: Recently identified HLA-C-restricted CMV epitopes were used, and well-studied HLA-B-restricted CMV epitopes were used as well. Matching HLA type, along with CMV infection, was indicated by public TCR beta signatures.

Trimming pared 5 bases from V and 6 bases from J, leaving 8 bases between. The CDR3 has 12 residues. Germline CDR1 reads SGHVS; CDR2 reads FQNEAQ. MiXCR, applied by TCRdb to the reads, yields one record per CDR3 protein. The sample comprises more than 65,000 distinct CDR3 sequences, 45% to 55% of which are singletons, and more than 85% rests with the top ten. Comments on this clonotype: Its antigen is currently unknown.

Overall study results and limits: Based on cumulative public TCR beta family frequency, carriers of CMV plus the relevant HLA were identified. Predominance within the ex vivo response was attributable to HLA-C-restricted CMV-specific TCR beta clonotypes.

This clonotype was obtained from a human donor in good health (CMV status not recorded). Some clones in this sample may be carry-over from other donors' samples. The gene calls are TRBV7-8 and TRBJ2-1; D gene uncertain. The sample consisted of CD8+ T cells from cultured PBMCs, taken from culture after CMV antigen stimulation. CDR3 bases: TGTGCCAGCAGCGGTCAAGTCAATGAGCAGTTCTTC. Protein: CASSGQVNEQFF.